The following is a T cell receptor (beta chain) sequence with its context. Its antigen is as yet unknown. The sample originates from a study of shared clonotypes between healthy human individuals. Study-wide results and caveats: When compared with the clonotypes that were shared by all four sorted-subset donors, the non-shared clonotypes turned out to have lower generation probabilities.

In germline, CDR1 is LNHDA, CDR2 SQIVND (reference sequence). The CDR3 is made up of 17 amino acids. The V and J ends lost 3 bases and 0 bases respectively, with 15 bases between them. The study drew its donors from healthy HIV-negative adults without recent acute infections or vaccinations. Only in-frame clones appear in the TCRdb table, and some are missing; sequencing was by immunoSEQ multiplex PCR. The sample lists about 600,000 clones, around 97% occurring once. This chain connects TRBV19 to TRBJ2-1; no firm D call. Sequencing input: naive CD4+ T cells sorted from blood. Subset described: CD45RA+ positively selected. This TCR was sampled from a woman in her thirties in good health. The DNA of the CDR3 is TGTGCCAGTAGTATCACCGAAGCCGGAAGCTCCTACAATGAGCAGTTCTTC. Protein product: CASSITEAGSSYNEQFF.